This TCR beta chain was documented in a study of T cell repertoires in cytomegalovirus infection. Overall study: It can be stated that public TCR beta signatures indicated CMV infection as well as a matching HLA type. Study-wide results and limits: CMV-specific HLA-C-restricted TCR beta clonotypes dominated the ex vivo response. Identification of carriers of CMV plus the relevant HLA was performed using cumulative public TCR beta family frequency.

TCRdb re-derived calls from the reads in MiXCR, one entry per CDR3 protein. The data hold about 490,000 distinct CDR3 sequences, with about 15% observed a single time. The CDR3 has 17 amino acids. V lost 6 bases and J lost 7, with 24 bases in between. CDR1 and CDR2 from the germline V gene are MNHEY and SMNVEV (reference sequence). This clonotype has a handful of counts. As yet, its antigen is unknown. V gene TRBV27 combines with J gene TRBJ2-2; D may be TRBD2 (6 bases). The sequencing input was CD8+ T cells from PBMCs. The TCR was taken from a human donor in good health (CMV status not recorded). Some clones in this sample may be carry-over from other donors' samples. CDR3 sequence (DNA): TGTGCCAGCAGAGATTACGGGGGAGAGGGACGGAGCGGGGAGCTGTTTTTT. Amino acids: CASRDYGGEGRSGELFF.